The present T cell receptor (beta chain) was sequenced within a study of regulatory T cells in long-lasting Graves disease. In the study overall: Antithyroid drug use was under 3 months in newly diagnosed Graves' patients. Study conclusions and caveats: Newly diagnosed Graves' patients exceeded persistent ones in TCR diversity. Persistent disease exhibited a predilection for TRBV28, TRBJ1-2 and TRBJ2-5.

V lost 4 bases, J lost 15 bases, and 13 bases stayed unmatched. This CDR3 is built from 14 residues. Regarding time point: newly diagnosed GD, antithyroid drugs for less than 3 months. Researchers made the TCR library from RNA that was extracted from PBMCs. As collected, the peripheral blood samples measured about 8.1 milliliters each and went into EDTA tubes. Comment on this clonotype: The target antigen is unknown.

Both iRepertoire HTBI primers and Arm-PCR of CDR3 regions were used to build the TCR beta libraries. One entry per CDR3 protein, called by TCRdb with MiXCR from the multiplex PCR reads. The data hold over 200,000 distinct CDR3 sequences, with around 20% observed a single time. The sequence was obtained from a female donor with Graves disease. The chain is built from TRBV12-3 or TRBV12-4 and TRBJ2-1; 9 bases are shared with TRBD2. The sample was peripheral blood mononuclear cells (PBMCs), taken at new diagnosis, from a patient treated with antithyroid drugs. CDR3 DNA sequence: TGTGCCAGCAGTTGGCCTAGCGGGACGCGAGCGGCGTTCTTC. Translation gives CASSWPSGTRAAFF.